This paragraph covers one T cell receptor beta chain sequence. The protocol was immunoSEQ multiplex PCR, while the TCRdb copy is restricted to in-frame clones and leaves out a portion. Among about 110,000 clones listed, 80% to 95% were seen once. This specimen belongs to a study of T cell responses to AZD1222 COVID-19 vaccine. The CDR3 is 14 residues long. V shed 2 bases and J shed 5 bases, with 10 bases lying between them. Germline CDR1 SNHLY, CDR2 FYNNEI. This receptor was obtained from an adult who received the AZD1222 COVID-19 vaccine. Sequenced here: peripheral blood, sampled 28 days after the second AZD1222 dose. The chain links TRBV2 to TRBJ1-5; TRBD1 might be the D (6 bases). The CDR3 DNA follows: TGTGCCAGCAGTGAACAGGGGCCGTATCAGCCCCAGCATTTT. Its translation is CASSEQGPYQPQHF.